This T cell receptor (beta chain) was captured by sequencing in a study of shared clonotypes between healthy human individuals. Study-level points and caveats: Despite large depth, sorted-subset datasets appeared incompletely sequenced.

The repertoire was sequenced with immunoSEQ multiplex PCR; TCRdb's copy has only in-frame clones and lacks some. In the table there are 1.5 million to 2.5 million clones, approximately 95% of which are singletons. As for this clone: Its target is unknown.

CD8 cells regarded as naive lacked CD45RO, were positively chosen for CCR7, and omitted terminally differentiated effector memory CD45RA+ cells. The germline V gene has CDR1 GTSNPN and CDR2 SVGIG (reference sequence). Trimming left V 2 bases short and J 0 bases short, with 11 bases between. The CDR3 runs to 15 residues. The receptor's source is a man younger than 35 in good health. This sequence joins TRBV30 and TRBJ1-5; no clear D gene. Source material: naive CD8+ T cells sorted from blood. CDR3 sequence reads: CAWSSGANSNQPQHF. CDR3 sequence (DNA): TGTGCCTGGAGTTCGGGAGCAAATAGCAATCAGCCCCAGCATTTT.